The rows below give T cell receptor beta chains drawn from one sample of a study of blood T cell repertoires in COVID-19. Data came from immunoSEQ multiplex PCR; TCRdb stores just in-frame clones and leaves some out. The repertoire has around 330,000 clones, around 91% of them found once; the top ten carry about 9.9%. Material: PBMCs or T cells enriched from blood (not recorded which). All receptors derive from a woman aged 40 to 50 who had recovered from COVID-19. The CDR3 runs from the conserved cysteine through the conserved F or W. The D gene is left open where the match is weak. The size field is filled for only some rows; it gives once, few, many or a size class.

>TRBJ2-1|TRBV27|TRBD1|.
TGTGCCAGCAGTTTATCTACTTGGGGAACAGGGGGCTACTACAATGAGCAGTTCTTC
CASSLSTWGTGGYYNEQFF
>TRBJ1-3|TRBV6-5|.|once
TGTGCCAGCATCCCAGGGTACTCTGGAAACACCATATATTTT
CASIPGYSGNTIYF
>TRBJ2-1|TRBV9|TRBD1|.
TGTGCCAGCAGCGCCCGGACAGGGGAGGTCACTGAGCAGTTCTTC
CASSARTGEVTEQFF
>TRBJ2-7|TRBV7-2|TRBD2|.
TGTGCCAGCAGCTTAGAATCTAGCGGCTCCTACGAGCAGTACTTC
CASSLESSGSYEQYF
>TRBJ1-6|TRBV2|TRBD1|.
TGTGCCAGCAGTGGGGACAGGGGAGGTTCACCCCTCCACTTT
CASSGDRGGSPLHF
>TRBJ2-3|TRBV7-2|.|.
TGTGCCAGCAGCCCGAGGACGGGGGGCACAGATACGCAGTATTTT
CASSPRTGGTDTQYF
>TRBJ2-7|TRBV5-4|.|.
TGTGCCAGCAGCTTGGGGACAGTTCGACCCTACGAGCAGTACTTC
CASSLGTVRPYEQYF
>TRBJ1-1|TRBV28|TRBD1|.
TGTGCCAGCAGTCCTGAGGACAGGCACTTGAACACTGAAGCTTTCTTT
CASSPEDRHLNTEAFF
>TRBJ1-2|TRBV2|.|.
TGTGCCAGCGCGAGGAGGGCAAGCTATGGCTACACCTTC
CASARRASYGYTF
>TRBJ2-7|TRBV11-2|TRBD2|.
TGTGCCAGCAGCCGGACGCGGGTCGGGAGGGGTTACGAGCAGTACTTC
CASSRTRVGRGYEQYF
>TRBJ2-3|TRBV9|TRBD2|.
TGTGCCAGCAGCGCTGGACTAGTCGGCACAGATACGCAGTATTTT
CASSAGLVGTDTQYF
>TRBJ1-2|TRBV27|.|.
TGTGCCGGGCGTCCACGTCTAAACTATGGCTACACCTTC
CAGRPRLNYGYTF